The 18 T cell receptor beta chains below all came from one sample that was sequenced in a study of breast tumors, draining lymph nodes, adjacent tissues. Samples came from axillary lymph nodes draining the breast cancer. MiXCR, applied by TCRdb to the multiplex PCR reads, yields one record per CDR3 protein. The table has fewer than 200,000 distinct CDR3 sequences, about 33% seen once. Sequenced sample: axillary lymph node tissue. The receptors originated from a female donor with breast cancer. Some clones in this sample may be carry-over from other donors' samples.

This clonotype was recorded a few times. The gene calls are TRBV27 and TRBJ2-1; TRBD2 agrees at 7 bases. The CDR3 spans 16 residues. The germline gives CDR1 MNHEY, CDR2 SMNVEV (reference sequence). V lost 5 bases to trimming and J lost 1 base; unmatched junction nucleotides: 8. CDR3 protein: CASSMLLGLSYNEQFF. CDR3 coding DNA: TGTGCCAGCAGTATGCTTCTGGGACTATCCTACAATGAGCAGTTCTTC.

This clonotype was detected many times. The V call is TRBV10-2, the J call TRBJ2-1; no reliable D call. V shed 4 bases and J shed 4 bases, with 11 bases lying between them. This CDR3 has 14 residues. Germline CDR1 is WSHSY and CDR2 is SAAADI. The CDR3 spells CASSVLTRYNEQFF. In DNA, the CDR3 is TGCGCCAGCAGTGTACTGACACGGTACAATGAGCAGTTCTTC.

V is TRBV25-1 and J is TRBJ2-5; 11 positions match TRBD1. This CDR3 is 14 amino acids long. Trimming cost V 5 bases and J 3 bases; bases outside gene matches: 2. Germline assignment: CDR1 MGHDK and CDR2 SYGVNS. This CDR3 is CASSPGQGEETQYF. The CDR3 coding sequence is TGTGCCAGCAGTCCGGGACAGGGGGAAGAGACCCAGTACTTC.

This clonotype has only a few counts. This rearrangement joins TRBV5-6 to TRBJ2-1, with D uncertain. This CDR3 spans 15 amino acids. CDR1 is SGHDT, CDR2 YYEEEE, per germline. V lost 0 bases and J 6 bases, leaving 13 bases between the germline ends. CDR3 residues: CASSLVDGHLNEQFF. DNA of the CDR3: TGTGCCAGCAGCTTGGTTGACGGGCACCTCAATGAGCAGTTCTTC.

The V gene is TRBV4-2, the J gene TRBJ2-1, with D perhaps TRBD2 (6 bases). CDR1 and CDR2 (germline): LGHNA, YNFKEQ. V lost 4 bases and J lost 6, with 22 bases in between. This CDR3 has 17 residues. The CDR3 sequence is CASSPTGTGKPFNEQFF. The CDR3 DNA reads as TGTGCCAGCAGCCCTACCGGGACTGGCAAGCCCTTCAATGAGCAGTTCTTC.

In its sample, this clonotype was seen many times. The chain couples TRBV2 to TRBJ1-4, with TRBD1 matching over 10 bases. CDR1 and CDR2 from the germline V gene are SNHLY and FYNNEI. The CDR3 consists of 17 residues. Trimming at V came to 4 bases and at J to 5 bases, leaving 10 bases not matched to a gene. For the CDR3, the DNA is TGTGCCAGCAGTGGCGGGGACAGGGGAAGTGGAAATGAAAAACTGTTTTTT. Translation gives CASSGGDRGSGNEKLFF.

Many counts were recorded for this clonotype. This chain uses TRBV20-1 with TRBJ1-2, with D maybe TRBD1 (5 bases). The CDR3 has 15 residues. V gave up 4 bases and J gave up 6 bases, with 21 bases separating them. CDR1 and CDR2 from the germline V gene are DFQATT and SNEGSKA (reference sequence). The DNA of the CDR3 is TGCAGTGCTACCGACCGAGGGACGAATTTAAATGGCTACACCTTC. This gives the protein CSATDRGTNLNGYTF.

This clonotype was counted many times. The rearrangement uses TRBV6-2 or TRBV6-3 and TRBJ1-2; TRBD1 aligns across 8 bases. From germline, CDR1 is MNHEY and CDR2 SVGEGT. With V trimmed by 5 bases and J by 2 bases, 7 bases remained unmatched. This CDR3 comprises 15 residues. As DNA, the CDR3 is TGTGCCAGCAGTCCCCGAGGACAGGGAAACTATGGCTACACCTTC. Protein: CASSPRGQGNYGYTF.

The V and J genes are TRBV18 and TRBJ1-5; D unclear. The CDR3 extends over 15 amino acids. The ends were cut back, 2 bases at V and 5 bases at J, with 13 bases in the middle. Germline V gene lookup returns CDR1 KGHSH and CDR2 LQKENI. In nucleotides, the CDR3 is TGTGCCAGCTCACCAGTGGCAAACCGGGATCAGCCCCAGCATTTT. This gives the protein CASSPVANRDQPQHF. Based on the CDR3 plus reference TRBV18 and TRBJ1-5, the full variable domain is NAGVMQNPRHLVRRRGQEARLRCSPMKGHSHVYWYRQLPEEGLKFMVYLQKENIIDESGMPKERFSAEFPKEGPSILRIQQVVRGDSAAYFCASSPVANRDQPQHFGDGTRLSIL.

This sequence joins TRBV12-3 or TRBV12-4 and TRBJ1-6; a possible D gene is TRBD1 (6 bases). V was pared by 1 base and J by 0 bases, with 10 bases between. The CDR3 totals 17 residues. The CDR3 DNA reads TGTGCCAGCAGTTTAGGCGGGGGGCACTCCTATAATTCACCCCTCCACTTT. Its protein product is CASSLGGGHSYNSPLHF.

This clonotype occurred many times. The chain links TRBV7-9 to TRBJ2-3; 7 nucleotides match TRBD1. CDR1 SEHNR and CDR2 FQNEAQ come from the germline V gene (reference sequence). V shed 6 bases, J shed 2 bases, and the junction held 8 bases outside the gene matches. The CDR3 contains 15 residues. Written as DNA, the CDR3 is TGTGCCAGCAGTCTAAGGGGACAGTTCACAGATACGCAGTATTTT. It is translated as CASSLRGQFTDTQYF.

With respect to this clonotype: The junction departs from germline at one end; a sequencing error may be responsible. The CDR3 sequence: CSASSPRAASVPQLF. The DNA of the CDR3 is TGCAGTGCTAGTTCCCCCCGGGCGGCTAGTGTGCCTCAGTTGTTT. V usage is TRBV20-1 and J usage is TRBJ2-3; D not certain. CDR3 length: 15 amino acids. Germline V gene sequence: CDR1 DFQATT, CDR2 SNEGSKA (reference sequence).

The table lists this clonotype with many counts. The rearrangement joins TRBV3-1 to TRBJ2-2; 14 nucleotides match TRBD2. Germline loops: CDR1 LGHDT, CDR2 YNNKEL (reference sequence). The trim removed 1 base at V and 8 bases at J, leaving 6 bases unmatched. There are 17 residues in the CDR3. CDR3 region: CASSQGLAGGRSGELFF. The CDR3 DNA reads as TGTGCCAGCAGCCAAGGACTAGCGGGGGGGCGGTCTGGGGAGCTGTTTTTT.

The CDR3 coding sequence is TGTGCCAGCAGCTGGGCGGACAGGGAGTTATATGGCTACACCTTC. This sequence encodes CASSWADRELYGYTF. V is TRBV28 and J is TRBJ1-2; 8 bases align to TRBD1. The CDR3 sequence is 15 residues long. With V trimmed by 6 bases and J by 5 bases, 11 bases remained unmatched. Per germline, CDR1 MDHEN and CDR2 SYDVKM.

The table lists this clonotype with many counts. This chain connects TRBV10-3 to TRBJ2-7; perhaps TRBD2 as D (5 bases). V lost 6 bases and J 0 bases, leaving 9 bases between the germline ends. CDR1 is ENHRY and CDR2 is SYGVKD in the germline V gene. The CDR3 contains 13 residues. The CDR3 sequence: CAISTDFSYEQYF. For the CDR3, the DNA is TGTGCCATCAGCACGGACTTCTCCTACGAGCAGTACTTC.

Note on this clonotype: The conserved phenylalanine or tryptophan normally closing the CDR3 is absent here, so this likely arose from a read error. This chain's CDR3 is CDSSPVGPETQYS. The CDR3 nucleotides read TGTGACAGCAGCCCAGTGGGACCCGAGACCCAGTACTCC. V is TRBV9 and J is TRBJ2-5, with D perhaps matching TRBD1 or TRBD2 (5 bases each). Germline-derived CDR1 and CDR2 are SGDLS and YYNGEE. This CDR3 is built from 13 residues.

The table lists this clonotype with a few counts. This clone may be a read error of a much larger clone one base away. Because it lacks the conserved phenylalanine or tryptophan at the end, this CDR3 is likely a read error. V is TRBV9 and J is TRBJ2-7, with TRBD1 as a possible D gene (5 bases). The ends were cut back, 3 bases at V and 0 bases at J, with 7 bases in the middle. Germline CDR1 reads SGDLS; CDR2 reads YYNGEE. The CDR3 totals 13 residues. CDR3 nucleotide sequence: TGTGCCAGCAGCGGGACACTCTCCTACGAGCAGTACTCC. Protein sequence: CASSGTLSYEQYS.

This clonotype was counted between two and nine times. Given a much more abundant clone one base away, this may be a read error. CDR3 protein: CASSLSGGRETQCF. The CDR3 nucleotides read TGTGCCAGCAGTTTATCGGGGGGCCGGGAGACCCAGTGCTTC. V is TRBV12-3 or TRBV12-4 and J is TRBJ2-5; possibly TRBD2 for D (7 bases). The CDR3 totals 14 residues.